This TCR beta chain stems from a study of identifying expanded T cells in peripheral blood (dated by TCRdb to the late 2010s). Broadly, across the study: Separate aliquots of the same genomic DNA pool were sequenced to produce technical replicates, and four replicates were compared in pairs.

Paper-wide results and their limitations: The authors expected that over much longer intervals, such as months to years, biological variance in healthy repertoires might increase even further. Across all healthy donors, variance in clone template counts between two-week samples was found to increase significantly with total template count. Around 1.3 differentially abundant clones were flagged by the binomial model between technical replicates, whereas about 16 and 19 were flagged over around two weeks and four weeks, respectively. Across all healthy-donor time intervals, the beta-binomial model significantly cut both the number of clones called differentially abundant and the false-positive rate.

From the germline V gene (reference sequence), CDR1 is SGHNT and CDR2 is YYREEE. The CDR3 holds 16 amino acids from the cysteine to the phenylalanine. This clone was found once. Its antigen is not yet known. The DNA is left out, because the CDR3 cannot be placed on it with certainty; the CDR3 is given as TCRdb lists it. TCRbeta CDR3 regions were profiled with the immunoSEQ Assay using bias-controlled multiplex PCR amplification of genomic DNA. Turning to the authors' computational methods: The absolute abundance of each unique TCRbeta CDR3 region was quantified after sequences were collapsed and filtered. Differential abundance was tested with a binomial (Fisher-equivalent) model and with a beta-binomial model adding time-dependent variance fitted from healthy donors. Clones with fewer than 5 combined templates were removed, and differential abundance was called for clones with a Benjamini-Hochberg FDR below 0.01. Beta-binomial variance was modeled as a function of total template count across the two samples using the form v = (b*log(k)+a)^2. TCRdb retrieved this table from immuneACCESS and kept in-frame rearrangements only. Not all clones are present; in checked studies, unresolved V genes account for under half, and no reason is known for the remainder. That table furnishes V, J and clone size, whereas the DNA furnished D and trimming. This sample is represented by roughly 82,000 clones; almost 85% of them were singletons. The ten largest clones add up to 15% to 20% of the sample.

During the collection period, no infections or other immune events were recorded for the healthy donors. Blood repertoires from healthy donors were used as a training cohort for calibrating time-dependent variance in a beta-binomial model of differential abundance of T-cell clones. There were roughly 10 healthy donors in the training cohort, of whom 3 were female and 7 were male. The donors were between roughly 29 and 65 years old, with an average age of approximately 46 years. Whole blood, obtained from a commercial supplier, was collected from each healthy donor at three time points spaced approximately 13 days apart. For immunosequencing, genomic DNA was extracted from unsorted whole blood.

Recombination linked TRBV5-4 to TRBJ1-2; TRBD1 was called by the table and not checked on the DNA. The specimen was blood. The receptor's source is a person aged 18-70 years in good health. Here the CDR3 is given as CASSSEGAGATPSGPF.